This T cell receptor (beta chain) derives from a study of blood T cell repertoires in COVID-19. Clones were read by immunoSEQ multiplex PCR, and TCRdb kept only the in-frame ones, dropping some. The repertoire holds around 220,000 clones, with 85% to 95% as singletons. Donors of Cohort 3 who recovered were those that had two negative PCRs, clearance, or symptom resolution. CDR1 and CDR2 from the germline V gene are LNHNV and YYDKDF (reference sequence). V lost 0 bases and J lost 7, with 10 bases in between. This CDR3 has 15 amino acids. The source material was PBMCs or T cells enriched from blood (not recorded which). The gene calls are TRBV15 and TRBJ1-6, with D uncertain. The TCR sequence derives from a woman aged 18-30 years who had recovered from COVID-19. The CDR3 region is CATSRDPRINSPLHF. The CDR3 region has the DNA TGTGCCACCAGCAGAGATCCCCGTATAAATTCACCCCTCCACTTT.